This record concerns one T cell receptor (beta chain) sequence. Its matching antigen is unknown. This specimen comes from a study of cytomegalovirus exposure and HLA in healthy donors. Study results and caveats: For most TCR beta V segments, an earlier analysis put the productive rate at about 87% or about 30% of the time. While the bulk of TCR sequences proved rare, some public TCRs turned up in many donors.

V lost 5 bases and J 0 bases, leaving 13 bases between the germline ends. CDR1 is SGHTA and CDR2 is FQGNSA in the germline V gene. This CDR3 is 16 amino acids long. The PCR made use of 60 Vbeta and 13 Jbeta primers. Clones were sequenced by immunoSEQ multiplex PCR, and TCRdb holds only the in-frame ones, with some missing. Of some 130,000 clones detected, around 72% appear once; the ten largest clones hold 1% to 1.5%. The TCR was taken from a woman aged 40 to 55 in good health and CMV-seronegative. The genes are TRBV7-2 and TRBJ1-4; unclear D gene. Specimen: PBMCs. The CDR3 sequence: CASSLSRDATNEKLFF. As DNA, the CDR3 is TGTGCCAGCAGCCTTAGTCGGGATGCAACTAATGAAAAACTGTTTTTT.